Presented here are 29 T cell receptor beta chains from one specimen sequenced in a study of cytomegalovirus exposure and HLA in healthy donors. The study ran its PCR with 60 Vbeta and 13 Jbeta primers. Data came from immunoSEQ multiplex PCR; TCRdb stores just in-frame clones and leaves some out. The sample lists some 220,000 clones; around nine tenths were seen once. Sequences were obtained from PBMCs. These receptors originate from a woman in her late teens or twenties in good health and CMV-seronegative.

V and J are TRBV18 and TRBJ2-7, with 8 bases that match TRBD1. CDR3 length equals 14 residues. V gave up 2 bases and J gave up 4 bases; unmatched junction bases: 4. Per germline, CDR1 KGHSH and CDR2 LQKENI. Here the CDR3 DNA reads TGTGCCAGCTCACCAATAGGACAGGGATACGAGCAGTACTTC. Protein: CASSPIGQGYEQYF.

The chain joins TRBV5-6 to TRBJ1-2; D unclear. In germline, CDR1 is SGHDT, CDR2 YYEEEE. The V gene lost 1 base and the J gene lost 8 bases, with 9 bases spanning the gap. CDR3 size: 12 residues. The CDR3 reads CASSLFLGGYTF. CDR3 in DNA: TGTGCCAGCAGCTTGTTTTTGGGCGGCTACACCTTC.

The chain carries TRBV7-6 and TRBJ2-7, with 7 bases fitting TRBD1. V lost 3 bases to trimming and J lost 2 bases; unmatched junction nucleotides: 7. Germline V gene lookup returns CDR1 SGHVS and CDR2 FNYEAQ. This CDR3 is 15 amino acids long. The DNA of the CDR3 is TGTGCCAGCAGCTTTTCACAGGGGCTAACCTACGAGCAGTACTTC. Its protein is CASSFSQGLTYEQYF.

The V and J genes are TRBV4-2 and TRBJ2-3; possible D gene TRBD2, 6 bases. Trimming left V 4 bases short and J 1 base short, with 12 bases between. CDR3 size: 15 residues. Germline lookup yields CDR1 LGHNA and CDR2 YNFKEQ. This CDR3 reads CASSREDMGTDTQYF. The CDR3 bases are TGTGCCAGCAGCCGGGAGGACATGGGCACAGATACGCAGTATTTT.

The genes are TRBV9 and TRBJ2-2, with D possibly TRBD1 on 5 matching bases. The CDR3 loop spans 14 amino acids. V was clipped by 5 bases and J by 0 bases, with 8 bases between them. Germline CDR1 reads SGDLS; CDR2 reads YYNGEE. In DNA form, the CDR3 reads TGTGCCAGCAGGGGGCTATCGAACACCGGGGAGCTGTTTTTT. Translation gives CASRGLSNTGELFF.

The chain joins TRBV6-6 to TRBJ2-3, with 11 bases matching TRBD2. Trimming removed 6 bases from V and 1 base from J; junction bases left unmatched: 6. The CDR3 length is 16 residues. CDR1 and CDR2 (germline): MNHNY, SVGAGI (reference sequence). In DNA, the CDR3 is TGTGCCAGCAGCAAAGCTAGCGGGGGGCGCACAGATACGCAGTATTTT. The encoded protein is CASSKASGGRTDTQYF.

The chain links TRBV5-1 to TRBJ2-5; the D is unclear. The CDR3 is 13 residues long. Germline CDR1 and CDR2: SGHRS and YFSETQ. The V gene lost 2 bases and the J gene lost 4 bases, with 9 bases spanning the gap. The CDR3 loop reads CASSFDLAETQYF. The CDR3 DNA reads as TGCGCCAGCAGCTTCGACTTAGCAGAGACCCAGTACTTC.

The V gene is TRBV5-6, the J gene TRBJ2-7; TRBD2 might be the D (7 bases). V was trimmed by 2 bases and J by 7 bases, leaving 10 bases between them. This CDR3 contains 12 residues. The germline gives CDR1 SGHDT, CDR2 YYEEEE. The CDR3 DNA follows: TGTGCCAGCAGCTTACAGGGACTAGAGCAGTACTTC. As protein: CASSLQGLEQYF.

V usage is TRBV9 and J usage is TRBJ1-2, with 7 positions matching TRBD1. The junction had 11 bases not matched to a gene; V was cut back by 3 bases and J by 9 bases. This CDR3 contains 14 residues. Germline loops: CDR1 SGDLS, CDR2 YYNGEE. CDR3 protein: CASSGPRQGVSYTF. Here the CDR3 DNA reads TGTGCCAGCAGCGGCCCACGACAGGGAGTGAGCTACACCTTC. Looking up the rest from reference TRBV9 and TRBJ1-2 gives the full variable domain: DSGVTQTPKHLITATGQRVTLRCSPRSGDLSVYWYQQSLDQGLQFLIQYYNGEERAKGNILERFSAQQFPDLHSELNLSSLELGDSALYFCASSGPRQGVSYTFGSGTRLTVV.

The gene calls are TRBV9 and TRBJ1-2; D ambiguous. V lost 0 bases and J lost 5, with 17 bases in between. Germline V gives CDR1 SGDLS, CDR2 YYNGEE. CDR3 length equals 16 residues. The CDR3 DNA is TGTGCCAGCAGCGTAGGAGCGCCCGGGGTATTATATGGCTACACCTTC. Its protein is CASSVGAPGVLYGYTF.

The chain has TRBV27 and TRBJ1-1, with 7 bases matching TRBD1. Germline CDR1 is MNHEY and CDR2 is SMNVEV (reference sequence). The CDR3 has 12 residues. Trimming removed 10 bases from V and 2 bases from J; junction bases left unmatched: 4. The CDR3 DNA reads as TGTGCCACCAGACAGGGTAACACTGAAGCTTTCTTT. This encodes CATRQGNTEAFF.

The CDR3 DNA is TGTGCCAGCTTAGTCCCGGGACAGGGGGTTCAGGCGGGGCAGTTCTTC. This gives the protein CASLVPGQGVQAGQFF. This sequence joins TRBV2 and TRBJ2-1; TRBD1 matches at 11 bases. The CDR3 loop spans 16 amino acids. The J segment lost 12 bases and the V segment lost 8 bases, leaving 18 bases of the junction unmatched. Germline values: CDR1 SNHLY, CDR2 FYNNEI.

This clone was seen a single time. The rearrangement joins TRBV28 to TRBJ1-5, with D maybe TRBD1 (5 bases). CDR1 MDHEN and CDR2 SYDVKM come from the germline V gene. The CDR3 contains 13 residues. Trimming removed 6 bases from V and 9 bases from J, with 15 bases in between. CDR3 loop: CASRSDSYRPQHF. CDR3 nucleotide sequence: TGTGCCAGCAGAAGCGACAGCTATCGGCCCCAGCATTTT.

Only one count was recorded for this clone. CDR3 region: CASSQASGYNEQFF. Here the CDR3 DNA reads TGTGCCAGCAGCCAAGCGTCGGGCTACAATGAGCAGTTCTTC. This chain joins TRBV14 and TRBJ2-1; D unclear. Looked up from germline, CDR1 is SGHDN and CDR2 is FVKESK. The V end was cut by 1 base, the J end by 3 bases, with 7 bases between. The CDR3 runs 14 residues.

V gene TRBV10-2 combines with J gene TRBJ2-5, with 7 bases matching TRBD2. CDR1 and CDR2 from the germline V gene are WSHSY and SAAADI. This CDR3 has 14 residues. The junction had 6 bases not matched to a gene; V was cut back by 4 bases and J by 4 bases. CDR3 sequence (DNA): TGCGCCAGCAGTGGGACTAGGGGCGTAGAGACCCAGTACTTC. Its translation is CASSGTRGVETQYF.

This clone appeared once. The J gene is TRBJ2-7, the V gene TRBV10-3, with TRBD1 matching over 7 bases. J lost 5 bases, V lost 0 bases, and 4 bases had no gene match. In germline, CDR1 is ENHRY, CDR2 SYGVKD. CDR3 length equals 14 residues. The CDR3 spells CAISESTGKDEQYF. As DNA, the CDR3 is TGTGCCATCAGTGAGTCGACAGGGAAGGACGAGCAGTACTTC.

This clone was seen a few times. In nucleotides, the CDR3 is TGCGCCAGCAGCTTGACAGGGGGAGGAGCTTTCTTT. Translated, it gives CASSLTGGGAFF. The chain employs TRBV5-1 and TRBJ1-1; the match to TRBD1 covers 8 bases. The CDR3 sequence is 12 residues long. Trimming cost V 1 base and J 10 bases; bases outside gene matches: 3. The germline V gene has CDR1 SGHRS and CDR2 YFSETQ.

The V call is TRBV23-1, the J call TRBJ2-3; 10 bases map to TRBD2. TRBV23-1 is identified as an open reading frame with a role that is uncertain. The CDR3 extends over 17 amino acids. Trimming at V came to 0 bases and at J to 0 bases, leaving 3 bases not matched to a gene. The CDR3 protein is CASSQSASGRSTDTQYF. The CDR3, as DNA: TGCGCCAGCAGTCAATCGGCTAGCGGGAGAAGCACAGATACGCAGTATTTT.

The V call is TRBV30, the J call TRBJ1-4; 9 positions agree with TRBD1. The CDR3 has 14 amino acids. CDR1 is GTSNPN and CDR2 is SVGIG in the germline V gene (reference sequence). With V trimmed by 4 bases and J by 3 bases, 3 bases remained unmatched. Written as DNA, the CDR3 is TGTGCCTGGAAACAGGGGGCGGCTAATGAAAAACTGTTTTTT. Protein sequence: CAWKQGAANEKLFF.

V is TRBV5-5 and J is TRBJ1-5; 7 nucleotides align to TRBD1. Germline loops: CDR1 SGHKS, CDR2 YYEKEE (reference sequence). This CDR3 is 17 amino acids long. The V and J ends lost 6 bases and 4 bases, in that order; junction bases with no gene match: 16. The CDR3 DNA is TGTGCCAGCAACGCCCCACGGGGAACAGGGGTGAATCAGCCCCAGCATTTT. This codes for CASNAPRGTGVNQPQHF.

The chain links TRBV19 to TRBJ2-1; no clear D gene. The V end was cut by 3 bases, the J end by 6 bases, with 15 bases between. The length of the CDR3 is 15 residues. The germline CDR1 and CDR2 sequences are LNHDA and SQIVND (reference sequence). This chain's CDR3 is CASSIGWAASNEQFF. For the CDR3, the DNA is TGTGCCAGTAGTATCGGATGGGCCGCCAGCAATGAGCAGTTCTTC.

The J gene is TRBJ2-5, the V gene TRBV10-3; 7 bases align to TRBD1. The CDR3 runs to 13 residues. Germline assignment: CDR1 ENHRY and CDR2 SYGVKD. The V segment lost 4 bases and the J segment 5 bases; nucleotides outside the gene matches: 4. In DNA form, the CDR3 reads TGTGCCATCAGTGCGAGGGGGCCTGAGACCCAGTACTTC. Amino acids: CAISARGPETQYF.

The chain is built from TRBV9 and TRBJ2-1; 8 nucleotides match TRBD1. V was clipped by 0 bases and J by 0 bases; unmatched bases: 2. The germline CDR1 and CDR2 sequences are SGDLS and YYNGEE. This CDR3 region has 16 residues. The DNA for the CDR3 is TGTGCCAGCAGCGTAGGGGACAGGAGCTCCTACAATGAGCAGTTCTTC. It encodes CASSVGDRSSYNEQFF.

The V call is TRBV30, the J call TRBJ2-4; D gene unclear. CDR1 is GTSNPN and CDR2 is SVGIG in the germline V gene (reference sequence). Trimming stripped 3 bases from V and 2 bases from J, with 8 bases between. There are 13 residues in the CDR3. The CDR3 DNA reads TGTGCCTGGAGCTCGGGTTCCAAAAACATTCAGTACTTC. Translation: CAWSSGSKNIQYF.

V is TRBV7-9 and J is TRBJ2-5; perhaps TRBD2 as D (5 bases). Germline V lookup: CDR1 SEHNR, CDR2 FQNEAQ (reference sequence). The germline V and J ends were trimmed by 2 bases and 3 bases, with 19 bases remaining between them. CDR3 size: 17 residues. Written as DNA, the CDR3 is TGTGCCAGCAGCTTAAACTGGAGGCGAAGAGCTGAAGAGACCCAGTACTTC. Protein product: CASSLNWRRRAEETQYF. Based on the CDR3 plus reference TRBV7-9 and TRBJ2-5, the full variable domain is DTGVSQNPRHKITKRGQNVTFRCDPISEHNRLYWYRQTLGQGPEFLTYFQNEAQLEKSRLLSDRFSAERPKGSFSTLEIQRTEQGDSAMYLCASSLNWRRRAEETQYFGPGTRLLVL.

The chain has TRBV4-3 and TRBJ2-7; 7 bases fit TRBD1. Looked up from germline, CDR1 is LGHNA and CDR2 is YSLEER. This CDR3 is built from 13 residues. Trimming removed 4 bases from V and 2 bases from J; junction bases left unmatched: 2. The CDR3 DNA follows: TGCGCCAGCAGCCGAGGACAGGCCTACGAGCAGTACTTC. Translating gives CASSRGQAYEQYF.

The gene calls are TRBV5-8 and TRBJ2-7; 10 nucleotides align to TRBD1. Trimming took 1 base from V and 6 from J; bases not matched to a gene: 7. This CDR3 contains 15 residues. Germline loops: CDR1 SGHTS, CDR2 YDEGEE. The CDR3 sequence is CASSLSGTGALEQYF. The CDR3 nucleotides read TGTGCCAGCAGCTTGTCAGGGACAGGGGCCCTCGAGCAGTACTTC.

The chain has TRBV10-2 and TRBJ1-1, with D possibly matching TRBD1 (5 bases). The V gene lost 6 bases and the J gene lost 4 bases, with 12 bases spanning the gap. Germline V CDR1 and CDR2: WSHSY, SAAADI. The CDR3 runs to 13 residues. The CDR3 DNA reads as TGCGCCAGCAGATTGGGGGAGGGCACTGAAGCTTTCTTT. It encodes CASRLGEGTEAFF.

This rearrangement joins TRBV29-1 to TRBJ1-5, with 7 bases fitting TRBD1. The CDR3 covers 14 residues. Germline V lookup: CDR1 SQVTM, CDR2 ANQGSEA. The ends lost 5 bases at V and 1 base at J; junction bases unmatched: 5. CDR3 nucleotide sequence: TGCAGCGTTAGGACAGGACCCAGCAATCAGCCCCAGCATTTT. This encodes CSVRTGPSNQPQHF. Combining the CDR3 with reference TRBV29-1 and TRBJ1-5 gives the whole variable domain SAVISQKPSRDICQRGTSLTIQCQVDSQVTMMFWYRQQPGQSLTLIATANQGSEATYESGFVIDKFPISRPNLTFSTLTVSNMSPEDSSIYLCSVRTGPSNQPQHFGDGTRLSIL.